This T cell receptor beta chain derives from a study of early T cells in non-severe SARS-CoV-2 infection. Findings and caveats of the study: VDJdb matching, biased toward anti-spike CD8 responses, missed private and CD4 specificities.

The CDR3 totals 13 residues. The ends were cut back, 6 bases at V and 7 bases at J, with 12 bases in the middle. Per germline, CDR1 SEHNR and CDR2 FQNEAQ (reference sequence). This clonotype was recorded many times. Its antigen is undetermined. cDNA molecules, individually, were tagged with unique molecular identifiers. TCRdb passed the 5' RACE reads through MiXCR, listing each CDR3 protein once. The table lists some 80,000 distinct CDR3 sequences, over 9.5% of them singletons. Specimen: whole blood. The clonotype originates from an adult who was a healthcare worker with PCR-confirmed SARS-CoV-2 infection or an uninfected control (not recorded which). This rearrangement joins TRBV7-9 to TRBJ1-4, with D perhaps TRBD1 (5 bases). CDR3 DNA: TGTGCCAGCAGTCCTCAGGGCGGTGAAAAACTGTTTTTT. Its translation: CASSPQGGEKLFF.